Below, 32 T cell receptor beta chains from the same sample are listed, as sequenced in a study of T cells in tumors after PD-1 blockade. The assay was immunoSEQ multiplex PCR, and TCRdb's table has in-frame clones only and misses some. The table shows roughly 50,000 clones, with approximately 75% occurring only once. The sequenced sample was PBMCs, obtained before anti-PD-1 treatment. These receptors originate from a human donor with basal cell carcinoma.

CDR3 in DNA: TGTGCCAGCTCACCACGGGAGTTTACCTACGAGCAGTACTTC. This codes for CASSPREFTYEQYF. V usage is TRBV18 and J usage is TRBJ2-7; tentatively, D is TRBD2 (5 bases). The CDR3 spans 14 residues. Per germline, CDR1 KGHSH and CDR2 LQKENI. Trimming cost V 1 base and J 2 bases, with 9 bases left between them.

This sequence joins TRBV10-1 and TRBJ1-1, with a possible D match to TRBD1 (5 bases). With 2 bases removed from V and 5 bases from J, the gap between germline ends came to 12 bases. There are 14 residues in the CDR3. The germline CDR1 and CDR2 sequences are WNHNN and SYGVQD (reference sequence). CDR3 nucleotides: TGCGCCAGCAGTGAGAGTCAGGGAAGAACTGAAGCTTTCTTT. It encodes CASSESQGRTEAFF.

This chain joins TRBV4-1 and TRBJ2-1; the match to TRBD2 covers 10 bases. The CDR3 extends over 17 amino acids. Germline CDR1 MGHRA, CDR2 YSYEKL. Unmatched junction bases numbered 2, after V lost 0 bases and J lost 0 bases. CDR3 coding DNA: TGCGCCAGCAGCCAAGATGCTAGCGGGGGCTCCTACAATGAGCAGTTCTTC. It yields the protein CASSQDASGGSYNEQFF.

V usage is TRBV5-4 and J usage is TRBJ2-3; possibly TRBD1 for D (6 bases). Germline V CDR1 and CDR2: SGHNT, YYREEE (reference sequence). CDR3 size: 14 residues. Trimming left V 6 bases short and J 0 bases short, with 11 bases between. The CDR3 DNA sequence: TGTGCCAGCACAGGGGTAGCTAGCACAGATACGCAGTATTTT. Amino acid sequence: CASTGVASTDTQYF. The variable domain in full, completed from reference TRBV5-4 and TRBJ2-3, reads ETGVTQSPTHLIKTRGQQVTLRCSSQSGHNTVSWYQQALGQGPQFIFQYYREEENGRGNFPPRFSGLQFPNYSSELNVNALELDDSALYLCASTGVASTDTQYFGPGTRLTVL.

The V call is TRBV29-1, the J call TRBJ2-7, with D hard to call. The V and J ends lost 5 bases and 7 bases respectively, with 12 bases between them. The germline V gene encodes CDR1 SQVTM and CDR2 ANQGSEA. This CDR3 has 11 residues. The CDR3 loop reads CSVRTPGEQYF. The CDR3 nucleotides read TGCAGCGTTAGGACCCCTGGGGAGCAGTACTTC.

This clone showed up just a few times. At one end the junction does not follow the germline gene, possibly because of a read error. The CDR3 bases are TGCAGCGCTGAAGAATACATGAACACTGAAGCTTTCTTT. Translating gives CSAEEYMNTEAFF. The J gene is TRBJ1-1, the V gene TRBV29-1; no firm D call. This CDR3 is built from 13 residues. Germline lookup yields CDR1 SQVTM and CDR2 ANQGSEA. Filled out from reference TRBV29-1 and TRBJ1-1, the complete variable domain reads SAVISQKPSRDICQRGTSLTIQCQVDSQVTMMFWYRQQPGQSLTLIATANQGSEATYESGFVIDKFPISRPNLTFSTLTVSNMSPEDSSIYLCSAEEYMNTEAFFGQGTRLTVV.

This chain uses TRBV10-2 with TRBJ1-5, with D perhaps matching TRBD1 (5 bases). Looked up from germline, CDR1 is WSHSY and CDR2 is SAAADI. Between the trimmed V and J ends, which lost 2 bases and 4 bases, there was a span of 9 bases. The CDR3 has 14 residues. As DNA, the CDR3 is TGCGCCAGCAGTGAGGGGGCAGTGAATCAGCCCCAGCATTTT. Translating gives CASSEGAVNQPQHF.

This clone was seen more than once but under ten times. The chain combines TRBV2 with TRBJ1-1, with 7 bases lining up with TRBD1. This CDR3 region has 14 residues. Germline CDR1 is SNHLY and CDR2 is FYNNEI. Losses at the gene ends were 7 bases for V and 5 bases for J; bases not matched to a gene: 10. Here the CDR3 reads CASIAQGVRTEAFF. CDR3 nucleotides: TGTGCCAGCATCGCTCAGGGGGTTAGGACTGAAGCTTTCTTT.

This clone was recorded a few times. The J gene is TRBJ2-7, the V gene TRBV30, with D possibly matching TRBD2 (7 bases). V lost 0 bases, J lost 2 bases, and 17 bases lay in between. Germline lookup yields CDR1 GTSNPN and CDR2 SVGIG (reference sequence). This CDR3 region has 16 residues. In nucleotides, the CDR3 is TGTGCCTGGAGTGTACGTCTTGCGGGGGCCCCCTACGAGCAGTACTTC. Its protein is CAWSVRLAGAPYEQYF.

The V and J genes are TRBV6-5 and TRBJ2-5, with D possibly matching TRBD1 (5 bases). Germline V gene sequence: CDR1 MNHEY, CDR2 SVGAGI. Trimming shortened V by 0 bases and J by 5 bases, and 7 bases separated the two germline ends. The CDR3 spans 13 residues. CDR3 sequence: CASSYSRDETQYF. CDR3 in DNA: TGTGCCAGCAGTTACTCCAGGGATGAGACCCAGTACTTC.

The rearrangement links TRBV6-1 to TRBJ1-3, with no clear D. Germline V CDR1 and CDR2: MNHNS, SASEGT. The V gene lost 1 base and the J gene lost 2 bases, with 6 bases spanning the gap. The CDR3 runs to 14 residues. CDR3 amino acids: CASSEVGTGNTIYF. CDR3 DNA sequence: TGTGCCAGCAGTGAAGTTGGGACTGGAAACACCATATATTTT.

This sequence joins TRBV2 and TRBJ1-2; maybe TRBD1 (5 bases). CDR1 and CDR2 from the germline V gene are SNHLY and FYNNEI. V lost 0 bases, J lost 0 bases, and 5 bases lay in between. CDR3 length: 14 amino acids. CDR3 DNA: TGTGCCAGCAGTGAAGCGACAGCTAACTATGGCTACACCTTC. It yields the protein CASSEATANYGYTF.

The CDR3 nucleotides are TGTGCCAGCAGGGATTTGGACAGGGCTAATTCACCCCTCCACTTT. Translating gives CASRDLDRANSPLHF. J is TRBJ1-6 and V is TRBV5-4; 8 positions agree with TRBD1. CDR3 length equals 15 residues. The V and J ends lost 5 bases and 6 bases, in that order; junction bases with no gene match: 7. Germline V lookup: CDR1 SGHNT, CDR2 YYREEE (reference sequence).

The V and J genes are TRBV9 and TRBJ2-3, with D perhaps TRBD1 (7 bases). Between the trimmed V and J ends, which lost 2 bases and 7 bases, there was a span of 17 bases. The CDR3 length is 15 residues. CDR1 is SGDLS, CDR2 YYNGEE, per germline. CDR3 sequence (DNA): TGTGCCAGCAGCGTGGGGACAGCGGAGGGAAATACGCAGTATTTT. Translating gives CASSVGTAEGNTQYF. Using reference TRBV9 and TRBJ2-3 for the parts outside the CDR3, the full variable domain is DSGVTQTPKHLITATGQRVTLRCSPRSGDLSVYWYQQSLDQGLQFLIQYYNGEERAKGNILERFSAQQFPDLHSELNLSSLELGDSALYFCASSVGTAEGNTQYFGPGTRLTVL.

The chain has TRBV5-1 and TRBJ2-3, with D unresolved. V was clipped by 1 base and J by 2 bases, with 2 bases between them. Per germline, CDR1 SGHRS and CDR2 YFSETQ. The CDR3 contains 12 residues. The CDR3 protein is CASSLPTDTQYF. The CDR3 DNA reads as TGCGCCAGCAGCTTGCCCACAGATACGCAGTATTTT. The full variable domain, rest sourced from reference TRBV5-1 and TRBJ2-3, is KAGVTQTPRYLIKTRGQQVTLSCSPISGHRSVSWYQQTPGQGLQFLFEYFSETQRNKGNFPGRFSGRQFSNSRSEMNVSTLELGDSALYLCASSLPTDTQYFGPGTRLTVL.

This sequence joins TRBV3-1 (or the pseudogene TRBV3-2) and TRBJ2-7; a weak D match, TRBD2 (6 bases). The CDR3 consists of 14 residues. V was cut by 3 bases and J by 1 base, with 10 bases left in between. Germline CDR1 LGHDT, CDR2 YNNKEL (reference sequence). CDR3 nucleotide sequence: TGTGCCAGCAGCCATGATAGCGGATCCTACGAGCAGTACTTC. Translation: CASSHDSGSYEQYF.

The rearrangement uses TRBV29-1 and TRBJ2-5; no reliable D call. CDR1 and CDR2 from the germline V gene are SQVTM and ANQGSEA. This CDR3 contains 12 residues. V was cut by 7 bases and J by 3 bases, with 12 bases left in between. This CDR3 is CSGRAGEETQYF. The DNA for the CDR3 is TGCAGCGGGCGCGCTGGGGAAGAGACCCAGTACTTC.

This clone is a singleton in its sample. The chain couples TRBV30 to TRBJ1-2; 8 nucleotides line up with TRBD1. The CDR3 runs 13 residues. V lost 5 bases and J lost 8; bases outside the gene matches: 10. Germline CDR1 is GTSNPN and CDR2 is SVGIG (reference sequence). This CDR3 reads CAWDTTGVKGYTF. The CDR3 nucleotides read TGTGCCTGGGACACGACAGGGGTCAAAGGCTACACCTTC.

This CDR3 is CASRALDGYTF. CDR3 DNA sequence: TGTGCCAGCAGGGCCCTAGATGGCTACACCTTC. The V gene is TRBV6-5, the J gene TRBJ1-2; D not resolved. Trimming cost V 6 bases and J 6 bases, with 8 bases left between them. Germline assignment: CDR1 MNHEY and CDR2 SVGAGI. The CDR3 consists of 11 residues.

Remarks on this clone: Relative to the germline gene, one junction end is altered; a read error may explain this. The rearrangement joins TRBV9 to TRBJ2-5, with 11 positions matching TRBD2. The CDR3 runs 15 residues. Germline V gene data show CDR1 as SGDLS and CDR2 as YYNGEE. In nucleotides, the CDR3 is TGTGCCAGCACCGTAGCGGGGGGGCCGGAAGAGACCCAGTACTTC. It codes for CASTVAGGPEETQYF.

This rearrangement joins TRBV9 to TRBJ2-1; 7 bases agree with TRBD2. V trimming: 4 bases; J trimming: 6 bases; junction bases outside the gene matches: 7. CDR1 SGDLS and CDR2 YYNGEE come from the germline V gene. This CDR3 spans 14 amino acids. The CDR3 region is CASSPPTSFNEQFF. The CDR3 DNA sequence: TGTGCCAGCAGCCCACCGACTAGCTTCAATGAGCAGTTCTTC. The variable domain in full, completed from reference TRBV9 and TRBJ2-1, reads DSGVTQTPKHLITATGQRVTLRCSPRSGDLSVYWYQQSLDQGLQFLIQYYNGEERAKGNILERFSAQQFPDLHSELNLSSLELGDSALYFCASSPPTSFNEQFFGPGTRLTVL.

The chain's CDR3 is CASTQDAPSGNTIYF. In DNA form, the CDR3 reads TGTGCCAGCACCCAGGACGCACCCTCTGGAAACACCATATATTTT. The chain joins TRBV3-1 (or the pseudogene TRBV3-2) to TRBJ1-3; D not resolved. Trimming cost V 7 bases and J 0 bases, with 13 bases left between them. The CDR3 runs 15 residues. Germline V gene data show CDR1 as LGHDT and CDR2 as YNNKEL (reference sequence).

This clone was observed once. The J gene is TRBJ2-3, the V gene TRBV7-2, with TRBD1 matching over 9 bases. CDR1 SGHTA and CDR2 FQGNSA come from the germline V gene. V was pared by 2 bases and J by 6 bases, with 9 bases of the junction left unmatched. The CDR3 loop spans 16 amino acids. The CDR3 DNA is TGTGCCAGCAGCTTACGACCGGACAGGGGTTTGGATACGCAGTATTTT. As protein: CASSLRPDRGLDTQYF.

V is TRBV19 and J is TRBJ1-5, with D tentatively TRBD1 (5 bases). CDR1 is LNHDA, CDR2 SQIVND, per germline (reference sequence). The CDR3 consists of 15 residues. Trimming cost V 6 bases and J 2 bases, with 14 bases left between them. The CDR3 sequence is CASRGGDSGNQPQHF. For the CDR3, the DNA is TGTGCCAGTAGGGGAGGGGATTCCGGCAATCAGCCCCAGCATTTT.

This clone was counted a few times. The chain employs TRBV20-1 and TRBJ2-3; D unclear. Trimming removed 5 bases from V and 4 bases from J, with 7 bases in between. CDR1 is DFQATT, CDR2 SNEGSKA, per germline (reference sequence). The CDR3 is 11 amino acids. DNA of the CDR3: TGCAGTGCTCCGATGGCAGATACGCAGTATTTT. Translation gives CSAPMADTQYF.

This clone was observed a single time. The rearrangement links TRBV10-2 to TRBJ2-7; 7 positions match TRBD2. With 2 bases clipped from V and 1 base from J, the junction kept 2 bases outside the gene matches. The CDR3 extends over 14 amino acids. The germline V gene has CDR1 WSHSY and CDR2 SAAADI. The CDR3 DNA reads TGCGCCAGCAGTGAGCGCGGGGGTTCCTACGAGCAGTACTTC. Translation gives CASSERGGSYEQYF.

The V call is TRBV16, the J call TRBJ1-2; 8 bases are shared with TRBD1. Germline lookup yields CDR1 KGHSY and CDR2 FQNENV. Trimming took 2 bases from V and 7 from J; bases not matched to a gene: 12. The CDR3 sequence is 16 residues long. CDR3 in DNA: TGTGCCAGCAGCCAAACATCCCAAGGGACAGGTGGTGGCTACACCTTC. Protein sequence: CASSQTSQGTGGGYTF.

V gene TRBV19 combines with J gene TRBJ1-2; a possible D gene is TRBD1 (6 bases). Trimming removed 4 bases from V and 6 bases from J, with 21 bases in between. CDR3 length: 16 residues. CDR1 LNHDA and CDR2 SQIVND come from the germline V gene (reference sequence). The CDR3: CASSTKGAGTTHGYTF. Here the CDR3 DNA reads TGTGCCAGTAGTACTAAAGGCGCCGGGACAACCCATGGCTACACCTTC.

The J gene is TRBJ1-2, the V gene TRBV6-5, with 12 bases matching TRBD1. The CDR3 has 15 residues. Germline V gene data show CDR1 as MNHEY and CDR2 as SVGAGI. J was trimmed by 4 bases and V by 7 bases; bases with no gene match: 7. The CDR3 DNA reads TGTGCCAGCATAGCTGGGACAGGGGGCACCTATGGCTACACCTTC. As protein: CASIAGTGGTYGYTF.

The chain recombines TRBV5-4 with TRBJ2-1, with 10 positions matching TRBD1. The CDR3 is made up of 14 amino acids. Germline V gene data show CDR1 as SGHNT and CDR2 as YYREEE (reference sequence). With V trimmed by 2 bases and J by 7 bases, 3 bases remained unmatched. This chain's CDR3 is CASSFPGQGNEQFF. Written as DNA, the CDR3 is TGTGCCAGCAGCTTCCCGGGACAGGGGAATGAGCAGTTCTTC.

This chain connects TRBV6-5 to TRBJ2-5; D gene ambiguous. Per the germline V gene, CDR1 is MNHEY and CDR2 is SVGAGI. CDR3 length: 12 amino acids. V gave up 0 bases and J gave up 5 bases, with 4 bases separating them. CDR3 protein: CASSYSWETQYF. The CDR3 nucleotides read TGTGCCAGCAGTTACTCGTGGGAGACCCAGTACTTC.

The rearrangement links TRBV5-1 to TRBJ2-7, with TRBD1 matching over 10 bases. The CDR3 runs 13 residues. The V and J ends lost 7 bases and 3 bases, in that order; junction bases with no gene match: 4. Germline lookup yields CDR1 SGHRS and CDR2 YFSETQ. The CDR3 loop is CASGRDRGYEQYF. The CDR3 DNA is TGCGCCAGCGGCCGGGACAGGGGCTACGAGCAGTACTTC.